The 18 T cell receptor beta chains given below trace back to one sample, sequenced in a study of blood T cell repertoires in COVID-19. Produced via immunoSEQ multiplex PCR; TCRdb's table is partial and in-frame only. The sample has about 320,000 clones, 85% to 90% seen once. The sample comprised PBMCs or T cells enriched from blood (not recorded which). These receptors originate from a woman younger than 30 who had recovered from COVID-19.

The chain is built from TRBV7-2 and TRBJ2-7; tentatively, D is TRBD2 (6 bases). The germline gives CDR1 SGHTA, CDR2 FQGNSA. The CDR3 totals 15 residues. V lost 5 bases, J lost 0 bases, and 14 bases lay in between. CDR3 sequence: CASSTDGGSSYEQYF. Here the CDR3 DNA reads TGTGCCAGCAGCACAGACGGAGGGAGCTCCTACGAGCAGTACTTC.

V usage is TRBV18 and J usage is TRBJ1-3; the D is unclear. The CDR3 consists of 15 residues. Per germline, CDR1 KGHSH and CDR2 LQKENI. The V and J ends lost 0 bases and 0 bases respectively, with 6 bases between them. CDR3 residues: CASSPPQFSGNTIYF. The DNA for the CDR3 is TGTGCCAGCTCACCACCACAGTTCTCTGGAAACACCATATATTTT.

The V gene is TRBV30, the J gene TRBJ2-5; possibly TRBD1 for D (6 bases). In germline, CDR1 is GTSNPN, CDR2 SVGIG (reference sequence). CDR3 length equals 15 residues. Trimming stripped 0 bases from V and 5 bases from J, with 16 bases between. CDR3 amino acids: CAWSVGQGWGETQYF. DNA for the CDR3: TGTGCCTGGAGTGTAGGGCAGGGGTGGGGGGAGACCCAGTACTTC.

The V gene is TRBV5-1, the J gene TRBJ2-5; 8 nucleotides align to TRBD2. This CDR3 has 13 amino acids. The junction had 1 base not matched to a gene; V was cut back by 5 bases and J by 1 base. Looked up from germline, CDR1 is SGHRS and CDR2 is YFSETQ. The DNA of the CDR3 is TGCGCCAGCAGGACTAGCGCCCAAGAGACCCAGTACTTC. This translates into CASRTSAQETQYF.

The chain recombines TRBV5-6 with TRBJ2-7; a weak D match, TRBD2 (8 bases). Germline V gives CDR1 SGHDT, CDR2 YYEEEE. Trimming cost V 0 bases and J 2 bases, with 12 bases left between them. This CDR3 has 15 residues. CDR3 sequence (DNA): TGTGCCAGCAGCTTGGTAGCGGGGACAGCCTACGAGCAGTACTTC. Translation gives CASSLVAGTAYEQYF.

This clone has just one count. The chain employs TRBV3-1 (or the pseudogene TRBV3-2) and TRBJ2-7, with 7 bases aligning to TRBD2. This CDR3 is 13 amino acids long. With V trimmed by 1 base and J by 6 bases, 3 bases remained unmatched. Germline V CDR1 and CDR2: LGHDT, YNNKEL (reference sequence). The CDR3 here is CASSQGGGSEQYF. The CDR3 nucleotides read TGTGCCAGCAGCCAAGGCGGGGGTTCCGAGCAGTACTTC.

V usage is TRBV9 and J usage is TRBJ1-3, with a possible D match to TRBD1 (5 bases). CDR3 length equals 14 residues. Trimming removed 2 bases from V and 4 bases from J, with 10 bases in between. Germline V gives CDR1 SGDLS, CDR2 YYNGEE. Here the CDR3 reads CASSVGGDGNTIYF. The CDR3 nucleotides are TGTGCCAGCAGCGTGGGAGGGGACGGAAACACCATATATTTT.

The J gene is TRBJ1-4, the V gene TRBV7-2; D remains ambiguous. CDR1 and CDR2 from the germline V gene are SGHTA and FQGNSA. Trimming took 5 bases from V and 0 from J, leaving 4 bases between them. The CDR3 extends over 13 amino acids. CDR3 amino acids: CASSRATNEKLFF. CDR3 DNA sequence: TGTGCCAGCAGCCGTGCAACTAATGAAAAACTGTTTTTT.

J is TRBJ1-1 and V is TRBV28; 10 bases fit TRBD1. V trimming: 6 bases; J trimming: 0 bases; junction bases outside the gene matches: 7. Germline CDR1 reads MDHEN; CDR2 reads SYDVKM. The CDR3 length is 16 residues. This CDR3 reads CASSYRDRGLNTEAFF. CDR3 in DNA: TGTGCCAGCAGCTACCGGGACAGGGGCCTGAACACTGAAGCTTTCTTT.

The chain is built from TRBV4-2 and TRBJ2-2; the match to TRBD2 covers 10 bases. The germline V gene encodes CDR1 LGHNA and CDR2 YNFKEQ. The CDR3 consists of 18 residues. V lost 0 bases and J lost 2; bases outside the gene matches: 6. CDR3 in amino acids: CASSQDRASGGNTGELFF. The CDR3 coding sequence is TGTGCCAGCAGCCAAGATAGGGCTAGCGGGGGAAACACCGGGGAGCTGTTTTTT.

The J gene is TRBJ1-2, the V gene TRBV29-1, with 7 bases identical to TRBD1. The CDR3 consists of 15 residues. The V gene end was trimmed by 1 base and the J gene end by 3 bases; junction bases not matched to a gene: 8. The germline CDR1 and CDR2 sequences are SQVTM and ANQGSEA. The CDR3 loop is CSVEGLTGFDYGYTF. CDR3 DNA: TGCAGCGTTGAAGGCCTGACAGGGTTTGACTATGGCTACACCTTC.

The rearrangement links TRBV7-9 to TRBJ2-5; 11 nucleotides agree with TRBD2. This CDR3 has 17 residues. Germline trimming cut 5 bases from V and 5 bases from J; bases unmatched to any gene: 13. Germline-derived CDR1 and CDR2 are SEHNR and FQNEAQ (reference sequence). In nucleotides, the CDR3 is TGTGCCAGCAGCACCGGGACTAGCGGCACCCTGGCGGAGACCCAGTACTTC. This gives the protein CASSTGTSGTLAETQYF. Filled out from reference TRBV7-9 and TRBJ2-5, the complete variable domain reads DTGVSQNPRHKITKRGQNVTFRCDPISEHNRLYWYRQTLGQGPEFLTYFQNEAQLEKSRLLSDRFSAERPKGSFSTLEIQRTEQGDSAMYLCASSTGTSGTLAETQYFGPGTRLLVL.

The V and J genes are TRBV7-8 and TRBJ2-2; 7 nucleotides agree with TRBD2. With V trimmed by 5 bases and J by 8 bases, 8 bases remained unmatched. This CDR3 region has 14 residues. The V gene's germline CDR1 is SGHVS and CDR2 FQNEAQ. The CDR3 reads CASSRTGGLGELFF. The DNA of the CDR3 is TGTGCCAGCAGCCGAACGGGGGGTCTAGGGGAGCTGTTTTTT.

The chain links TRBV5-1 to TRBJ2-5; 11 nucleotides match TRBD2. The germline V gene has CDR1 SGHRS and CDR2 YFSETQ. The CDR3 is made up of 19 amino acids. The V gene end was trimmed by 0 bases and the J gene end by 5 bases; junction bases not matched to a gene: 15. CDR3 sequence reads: CASSLGQGASGRSLETQYF. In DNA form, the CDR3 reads TGCGCCAGCAGCTTGGGACAGGGTGCTAGCGGGAGGTCTTTGGAGACCCAGTACTTC.

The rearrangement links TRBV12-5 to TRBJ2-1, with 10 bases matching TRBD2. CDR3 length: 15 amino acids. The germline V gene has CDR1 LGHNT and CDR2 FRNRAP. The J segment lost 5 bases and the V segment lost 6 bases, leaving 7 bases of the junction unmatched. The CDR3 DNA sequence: TGTGCTAGTGGGAAGGGACTAGCGAGTAACAATGAGCAGTTCTTC. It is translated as CASGKGLASNNEQFF.

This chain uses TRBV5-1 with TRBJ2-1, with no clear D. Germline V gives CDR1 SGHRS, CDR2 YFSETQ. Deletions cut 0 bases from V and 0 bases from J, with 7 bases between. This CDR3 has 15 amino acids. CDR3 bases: TGCGCCAGCAGCTTGGTGTCAGGCTCCTACAATGAGCAGTTCTTC. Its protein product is CASSLVSGSYNEQFF. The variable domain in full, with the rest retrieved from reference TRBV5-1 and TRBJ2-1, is KAGVTQTPRYLIKTRGQQVTLSCSPISGHRSVSWYQQTPGQGLQFLFEYFSETQRNKGNFPGRFSGRQFSNSRSEMNVSTLELGDSALYLCASSLVSGSYNEQFFGPGTRLTVL.

This CDR3 is CASSRSGGMANEKLFF. In DNA, the CDR3 is TGTGCCAGCAGCCGTTCAGGGGGCATGGCTAATGAAAAACTGTTTTTT. V gene TRBV3-1 (or the pseudogene TRBV3-2) combines with J gene TRBJ1-4, with TRBD1 matching 8 bases. The CDR3 has 16 amino acids. Germline trimming cut 4 bases from V and 3 bases from J; bases unmatched to any gene: 7. Germline assignment: CDR1 LGHDT and CDR2 YNNKEL (reference sequence).

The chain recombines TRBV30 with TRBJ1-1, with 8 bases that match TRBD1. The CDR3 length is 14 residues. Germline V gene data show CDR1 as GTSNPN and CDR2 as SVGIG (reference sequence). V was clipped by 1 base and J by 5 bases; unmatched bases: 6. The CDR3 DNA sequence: TGTGCCTGGAGTGCGAACAGGGGGGTTACTGAAGCTTTCTTT. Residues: CAWSANRGVTEAFF.